The source of this TCR beta chain is a study of CD8+ T cells in alopecia areata. About the study: Tofacitinib administration persisted for 6 to 18 months, succeeded by 6 months off drug.

Reverse transcription of extracted RNA yielded cDNA, which provided the sequencing template. Using immunoSEQ multiplex PCR, the repertoire was profiled, and TCRdb retains in-frame clones only, with some absent. The table shows around 200,000 clones, with about 64% occurring only once. The treatment here: oral pan-JAK inhibitor, 5-10 mg twice daily. The specimen was CD4+ T cells sorted from blood, collected at week 4, from a patient treated with tofacitinib. The origin of this receptor is a human donor with alopecia areata.

Here the CDR3 reads CSGGTAAEQTQYF. For the CDR3, the DNA is TGCAGCGGGGGGACAGCGGCTGAGCAGACCCAGTACTTC. V gene TRBV29-1 combines with J gene TRBJ2-5, with TRBD1 matching over 7 bases. The CDR3 covers 13 residues. V was pared by 7 bases and J by 6 bases, with 11 bases of the junction left unmatched. The germline CDR1 and CDR2 sequences are SQVTM and ANQGSEA.